This is a list of T cell receptor beta chains from one sample in a study of blood T cell repertoires in COVID-19. The data were produced by immunoSEQ multiplex PCR, yet TCRdb's version contains in-frame clones alone and is incomplete. The sample lists 40,000 or so clones; about four fifths were seen once. Sample: peripheral blood. The receptors were sampled from a human donor with acute or convalescent COVID-19. The donor label of this sample is uncertain. The CDR3 runs from the conserved cysteine through the conserved F or W. The order of the fields is clone size, D gene, V gene, J gene, CDR3 protein, CDR3 DNA. D genes are given only for firm matches. Rows may omit the clone size; those that give it use once, few, many or a size class.

abundance: NA; d_gene: TRBD2; v_gene: TRBV9; j_gene: TRBJ2-1; CDR3aa: CASSEHGGRGDEQFF; CDR3nt: TGTGCCAGCAGCGAGCACGGCGGGAGAGGGGACGAGCAGTTCTTC
abundance: NA; d_gene: NA; v_gene: TRBV7-2; j_gene: TRBJ2-1; CDR3aa: CASSLGGDPHNEQFF; CDR3nt: TGTGCCAGCAGCTTAGGGGGGGACCCGCACAATGAGCAGTTCTTC
abundance: few; d_gene: NA; v_gene: TRBV2; j_gene: TRBJ1-1; CDR3aa: CASTGRGAGTEAFF; CDR3nt: TGTGCCAGCACCGGGCGGGGGGCCGGCACTGAAGCTTTCTTT
abundance: NA; d_gene: TRBD1; v_gene: TRBV9; j_gene: TRBJ2-7; CDR3aa: CASSQNVGTVYAYEQYF; CDR3nt: TGTGCCAGCAGCCAAAACGTCGGGACAGTTTATGCCTACGAGCAGTACTTC
abundance: NA; d_gene: TRBD1; v_gene: TRBV28; j_gene: TRBJ2-7; CDR3aa: CASSLSGQGAYEQYF; CDR3nt: TGTGCCAGCAGTTTATCCGGACAGGGGGCCTACGAGCAGTACTTC
abundance: few; d_gene: NA; v_gene: TRBV4-1; j_gene: TRBJ2-7; CDR3aa: CASSQGSGQSYEQYF; CDR3nt: TGCGCCAGCAGCCAAGGGTCTGGACAGTCCTACGAGCAGTACTTC
abundance: NA; d_gene: NA; v_gene: TRBV16; j_gene: TRBJ2-5; CDR3aa: CASSRGLQETQYF; CDR3nt: TGTGCCAGCAGCCGGGGGCTCCAAGAGACCCAGTACTTC
abundance: NA; d_gene: TRBD2; v_gene: TRBV9; j_gene: TRBJ2-7; CDR3aa: CASSPTPGGWGLEQYF; CDR3nt: TGTGCCAGCAGCCCCACCCCGGGAGGGTGGGGTCTCGAGCAGTACTTC
abundance: NA; d_gene: NA; v_gene: TRBV19; j_gene: TRBJ1-5; CDR3aa: CASSSQLPQPQHF; CDR3nt: TGTGCCAGTAGCTCCCAACTACCTCAGCCCCAGCATTTT
abundance: NA; d_gene: NA; v_gene: TRBV28; j_gene: TRBJ2-7; CDR3aa: CASSLRPQRPQAPYEQYF; CDR3nt: TGTGCCAGCAGTTTAAGGCCACAGAGACCTCAGGCCCCCTACGAGCAGTACTTC
abundance: NA; d_gene: NA; v_gene: TRBV5-1; j_gene: TRBJ1-2; CDR3aa: CASSSSFGPDSYGYTF; CDR3nt: TGCGCCAGCAGCTCGTCGTTCGGCCCCGACAGCTATGGCTACACCTTC
abundance: NA; d_gene: NA; v_gene: TRBV7-2; j_gene: TRBJ1-6; CDR3aa: CASSLVGGQALNSPLHF; CDR3nt: TGTGCCAGCAGCTTAGTAGGCGGGCAGGCACTTAATTCACCCCTCCACTTT
abundance: NA; d_gene: NA; v_gene: TRBV16; j_gene: TRBJ1-5; CDR3aa: CASSQERGSNQPQHF; CDR3nt: TGTGCCAGCAGCCAAGAAAGGGGTAGCAATCAGCCCCAGCATTTT
abundance: NA; d_gene: NA; v_gene: TRBV19; j_gene: TRBJ1-4; CDR3aa: CASSIAQTTNEKLFF; CDR3nt: TGTGCCAGTAGTATAGCCCAGACAACTAATGAAAAACTGTTTTTT
abundance: few; d_gene: TRBD1; v_gene: TRBV2; j_gene: TRBJ1-1; CDR3aa: CATSTGRNTEAFF; CDR3nt: TGTGCCACCTCGACAGGGAGGAACACTGAAGCTTTCTTT
abundance: NA; d_gene: TRBD2; v_gene: TRBV5-1; j_gene: TRBJ2-1; CDR3aa: CASSSGLPHGLARHNEQFF; CDR3nt: TGCGCCAGCAGCAGTGGCTTGCCTCACGGACTAGCGAGACACAATGAGCAGTTCTTC
abundance: NA; d_gene: TRBD2; v_gene: TRBV30; j_gene: TRBJ2-2; CDR3aa: CAWSVQGLAATGELFF; CDR3nt: TGTGCCTGGAGTGTACAGGGACTAGCGGCGACCGGGGAGCTGTTTTTT
abundance: NA; d_gene: NA; v_gene: TRBV28; j_gene: TRBJ1-4; CDR3aa: CASSLGGREKLFF; CDR3nt: TGTGCCAGCAGTTTAGGTGGCAGGGAAAAACTGTTTTTT
abundance: NA; d_gene: TRBD2; v_gene: TRBV10-2; j_gene: TRBJ2-1; CDR3aa: CASSVASGSGYEQFF; CDR3nt: TGCGCCAGCAGCGTGGCTAGCGGGAGTGGCTATGAGCAGTTCTTC
abundance: NA; d_gene: NA; v_gene: TRBV20-1; j_gene: TRBJ2-3; CDR3aa: CSASRTTSTDTQYF; CDR3nt: TGCAGTGCTAGTCGGACTACTAGCACAGATACGCAGTATTTT
abundance: once; d_gene: TRBD1; v_gene: TRBV12-5; j_gene: TRBJ1-1; CDR3aa: CASGWLRGQGTYEAFF; CDR3nt: TGTGCTAGTGGTTGGTTACGGGGACAGGGTACGTATGAAGCTTTCTTT
abundance: NA; d_gene: NA; v_gene: TRBV9; j_gene: TRBJ1-3; CDR3aa: CASSVGQSSGNTIYF; CDR3nt: TGTGCCAGCAGCGTAGGACAGAGCTCTGGAAACACCATATATTTT
abundance: NA; d_gene: TRBD1; v_gene: TRBV5-4; j_gene: TRBJ1-2; CDR3aa: CASSLADRGVYGYTF; CDR3nt: TGTGCCAGCAGCTTGGCCGACAGGGGGGTCTATGGCTACACCTTC
abundance: once; d_gene: NA; v_gene: TRBV5-1; j_gene: TRBJ1-3; CDR3aa: CASSPQGTGNTIYF; CDR3nt: TGCGCCAGCAGCCCACAGGGTACTGGAAACACCATATATTTT
abundance: NA; d_gene: TRBD2; v_gene: TRBV5-1; j_gene: TRBJ2-3; CDR3aa: CASSRTGLAGFTDTQYF; CDR3nt: TGCGCCAGCAGCCGAACTGGACTAGCGGGTTTCACAGATACGCAGTATTTT
abundance: once; d_gene: NA; v_gene: TRBV7-2; j_gene: TRBJ1-1; CDR3aa: CASSQGPNTEAFF; CDR3nt: TGTGCCAGCAGCCAGGGGCCGAACACTGAAGCTTTCTTT
abundance: NA; d_gene: NA; v_gene: TRBV7-9; j_gene: TRBJ1-1; CDR3aa: CASSTPGRRNTEAFF; CDR3nt: TGTGCCAGCAGCACACCAGGGAGGAGGAACACTGAAGCTTTCTTT
abundance: NA; d_gene: NA; v_gene: TRBV11-2; j_gene: TRBJ2-2; CDR3aa: CASSPRLEANTGELFF; CDR3nt: TGTGCCAGCAGCCCGCGACTAGAGGCGAACACCGGGGAGCTGTTTTTT
abundance: NA; d_gene: NA; v_gene: TRBV29-1; j_gene: TRBJ1-1; CDR3aa: CSVGVGVSYTEAFF; CDR3nt: TGCAGCGTTGGGGTAGGGGTGAGTTACACTGAAGCTTTCTTT
abundance: NA; d_gene: NA; v_gene: TRBV18; j_gene: TRBJ1-1; CDR3aa: CASSPPEGRTEAFF; CDR3nt: TGTGCCAGCTCACCCCCGGAGGGACGCACTGAAGCTTTCTTT